The T cell receptor (beta chain) described here comes from a study of neoadjuvant anti-PD-1 for oral cavity cancer. This clone is judged medium-sized (0.01 to 0.1%). Some clones are missing from TCRdb's copy, which holds only in-frame ones; the method was immunoSEQ multiplex PCR. The repertoire holds approximately 15,000 clones, with around 71% as singletons. The specimen was PBMCs, collected before nivolumab (anti-PD-1) treatment. The clonotype comes from a person aged 35-79 years with oral cavity squamous cell carcinoma.

The CDR3 region has the DNA TGCGCCAGCAGCTTGGACGACCTCACAGATACGCAGTATTTT. This sequence encodes CASSLDDLTDTQYF. The chain recombines TRBV5-1 with TRBJ2-3; no clear D. V lost 0 bases and J lost 2, with 7 bases in between. The CDR3 is 14 residues long. Per germline, CDR1 SGHRS and CDR2 YFSETQ. Full variable domain (missing parts from reference TRBV5-1 and TRBJ2-3): KAGVTQTPRYLIKTRGQQVTLSCSPISGHRSVSWYQQTPGQGLQFLFEYFSETQRNKGNFPGRFSGRQFSNSRSEMNVSTLELGDSALYLCASSLDDLTDTQYFGPGTRLTVL.